Given below is one T cell receptor beta chain in context. Its antigen is currently not known. No clone much larger than this one lies a single base away; base qualities are absent. Trimming leaves V shorter by 10 bases and J shorter by 3 bases, with the junction holding 5 bases beyond the gene matches. Looking up the germline V gene (reference sequence) yields CDR1 LNHDA and CDR2 SQIVND. The CDR3 runs 12 residues from the cysteine to the phenylalanine. Only the CDR3 portion is preserved as DNA: 36 bases, with reading frame beginning at the first base. Collaborating institutions collected whole blood in K2EDTA tubes following their own protocols. For TCRbeta analysis, collaborators shipped samples in one of three forms: frozen whole blood, isolated PBMCs, or DNA extracted from either of those sample types. The immunoSEQ Assay, a bias-controlled multiplex PCR, was used to amplify TCRbeta CDR3 regions from genomic DNA. Per the original workflow: The number of nucleated cells in each sample was estimated from the amplification of reference gene primers within the assay. Sequence reads were collapsed and filtered to measure the absolute abundance of every unique TCRbeta CDR3 rearrangement. Productive Simpson clonality was computed per sample as the square root of Simpson's diversity index over productive rearrangements. The immuneACCESS repertoire file appears here via TCRdb, limited to in-frame rearrangements. These files lack a portion of the clones; in checked studies, under half of the deficit traces to unresolved V genes, and the cause of the others is not known. Clone size and V and J calls were adopted from that table, with D and trimming inferred from the DNA. Across this sample there are fewer than 150,000 clones, with 84% seen only once. The ten largest clones take up 9.5% to 15% of the sample.

The data derive from a study of blood T cell repertoires in COVID-19 (dated by TCRdb to the early 2020s). For the wider study: Collaborator samples came from the United States, Italy and Spain and covered acute and convalescent phases of COVID-19. Subjects who had been exposed to COVID-19, were actively infected with it, or had recovered from it provided the deeply sampled blood TCRbeta repertoires that made up the dataset. Where available, HLA class I and class II types were obtained from metadata supplied by the sample provider rather than from assay-based typing. A freely available public database, intended as a resource for researchers studying the immune response to SARS-CoV-2, is where the repertoires were released. The samples were drawn from two sources: the first 160 participants of the ongoing ImmuneRACE study, and 950 to 1,500 subjects contributed by 6 global collaborators. The material from the prospective study consisted of cDNA or gDNA derived from T cells, B-cell-depleted T cells, or PBMCs. A de-identified subject ID, COVID-19 status, age in years and sex were almost always included in the sample metadata.

What the work shows at the level of the full study, not this receptor alone: How much clinical and demographic metadata was included differed by source and by participant, and the metadata was provided uncurated.

This TCR was sampled from a human donor in a cohort sampled during active COVID-19. Rearrangement joined TRBV19 to TRBJ2-7; 8 bases in between match TRBD1. The sequenced material came from peripheral blood. The CDR3: CATGQGLYEQYF. The DNA is TGTGCCACCGGACAGGGCCTCTACGAGCAGTACTTC.